One and the same sample provided the 29 T cell receptor beta chains below, sequenced in a study of CD8 T cells in Susac syndrome. Random hexamers served to reverse transcribe roughly 0.45 to 1 ug RNA. TCRdb recomputed calls from the immunoSEQ multiplex PCR reads with MiXCR, one row per CDR3 protein. There are approximately 220,000 distinct CDR3 sequences in the sample; around 95% occur only once, and approximately 0.08% lies in the top ten. Sequences were obtained from CD4+ T cells from PBMCs. The receptors originated from a human donor with multiple sclerosis.

The chain couples TRBV7-9 to TRBJ2-5, with unresolved D. The CDR3 loop spans 18 amino acids. Trimming took off 4 bases at V and 5 bases at J, with 26 bases between the two ends. CDR1 SEHNR and CDR2 FQNEAQ come from the germline V gene (reference sequence). As DNA, the CDR3 is TGTGCCAGCAGCTCGCCTGGGGTATTAGCTCGGTTTGGTGAGACCCAGTACTTC. Residues: CASSSPGVLARFGETQYF. Looking up the rest from reference TRBV7-9 and TRBJ2-5 gives the full variable domain: DTGVSQNPRHKITKRGQNVTFRCDPISEHNRLYWYRQTLGQGPEFLTYFQNEAQLEKSRLLSDRFSAERPKGSFSTLEIQRTEQGDSAMYLCASSSPGVLARFGETQYFGPGTRLLVL.

CDR3 sequence (DNA): TGTGCCGGAGGGAGGCGGGGAAGCGACGAGCAGTACTTC. Its translation: CAGGRRGSDEQYF. The chain links TRBV30 to TRBJ2-7, with a possible D match to TRBD2 (6 bases). Per the germline V gene, CDR1 is GTSNPN and CDR2 is SVGIG (reference sequence). With 8 bases removed from V and 5 bases from J, the gap between germline ends came to 19 bases. CDR3 length: 13 residues.

This chain connects TRBV9 to TRBJ2-3, with TRBD2 as a possible D gene (6 bases). Germline V gene data show CDR1 as SGDLS and CDR2 as YYNGEE. Deletions cut 4 bases from V and 6 bases from J, with 15 bases between. The CDR3 covers 14 residues. The CDR3 DNA sequence: TGTGCCAGCAGCCCCCGATTGGGGAGGGATACGCAGTATTTT. Protein: CASSPRLGRDTQYF.

J is TRBJ1-2 and V is TRBV29-1, with unresolved D. The CDR3 covers 12 residues. From germline, CDR1 is SQVTM and CDR2 ANQGSEA. Trimming shortened V by 5 bases and J by 0 bases, and 7 bases separated the two germline ends. The CDR3 sequence: CSVSESNYGYTF. Written as DNA, the CDR3 is TGCAGCGTTTCTGAGTCTAACTATGGCTACACCTTC.

The chain is built from TRBV3-1 and TRBJ1-1; TRBD1 aligns across 8 bases. This CDR3 is 12 amino acids long. Germline V gene sequence: CDR1 LGHDT, CDR2 YNNKEL (reference sequence). V was pared by 0 bases and J by 11 bases, with 2 bases of the junction left unmatched. The CDR3 is CASSQDRQGAFF. The CDR3 nucleotides are TGTGCCAGCAGCCAAGATCGACAGGGGGCTTTCTTT.

J is TRBJ2-4 and V is TRBV12-3 or TRBV12-4; possible D gene TRBD2, 6 bases. CDR3 length equals 11 residues. V lost 6 bases and J lost 11, with 11 bases in between. The CDR3 coding sequence is TGTGCCAGCAGCCGATCTAGCGTTCAGTACTTC. It specifies CASSRSSVQYF.

The chain carries TRBV30 and TRBJ2-2, with 7 bases identical to TRBD1. This CDR3 comprises 14 residues. The V gene's germline CDR1 is GTSNPN and CDR2 SVGIG (reference sequence). The V segment lost 6 bases and the J segment 3 bases; nucleotides outside the gene matches: 7. CDR3 nucleotides: TGTGCCTGTCAAGTAGGGGGCGACACCGGGGAGCTGTTTTTT. Encoded protein: CACQVGGDTGELFF.

This chain connects TRBV20-1 to TRBJ2-1, with 7 positions matching TRBD1. V lost 5 bases, J lost 5 bases, and 6 bases stayed unmatched. The germline CDR1 and CDR2 sequences are DFQATT and SNEGSKA (reference sequence). The CDR3 length is 13 residues. The CDR3 here is CSAYSQGNNEQFF. CDR3 bases: TGCAGTGCTTACTCACAGGGGAACAATGAGCAGTTCTTC.

The chain joins TRBV20-1 to TRBJ1-2, with TRBD1 as a possible D gene (6 bases). The V gene lost 4 bases and the J gene lost 4 bases, with 16 bases spanning the gap. Looked up from germline, CDR1 is DFQATT and CDR2 is SNEGSKA (reference sequence). This CDR3 spans 14 amino acids. As DNA, the CDR3 is TGCAGTGCTACCCGGGACATTGGAGTCTATGGCTACACCTTC. Translating gives CSATRDIGVYGYTF.

The chain's CDR3 is CAWRDRPYGYTF. The CDR3 DNA reads TGTGCCTGGAGGGACAGACCCTATGGCTACACCTTC. The chain joins TRBV30 to TRBJ1-2; D is possibly TRBD1 (6 bases). This CDR3 spans 12 amino acids. The germline V gene has CDR1 GTSNPN and CDR2 SVGIG (reference sequence). Between the trimmed V and J ends, which lost 3 bases and 4 bases, there was a span of 9 bases.

CDR3 residues: CASTHRDLDNSPLHF. In DNA, the CDR3 is TGTGCCAGCACACACCGGGACCTGGACAATTCACCCCTCCACTTT. The rearrangement uses TRBV2 and TRBJ1-6, with D perhaps matching TRBD1 (5 bases). This CDR3 has 15 residues. The germline gives CDR1 SNHLY, CDR2 FYNNEI. V gave up 7 bases and J gave up 7 bases, with 17 bases separating them.

V gene TRBV5-4 combines with J gene TRBJ2-5, with D tentatively TRBD2 (5 bases). The CDR3 sequence is 13 residues long. V lost 0 bases and J 5 bases, leaving 8 bases between the germline ends. Germline V gene lookup returns CDR1 SGHNT and CDR2 YYREEE (reference sequence). DNA of the CDR3: TGTGCCAGCAGCTTGGGATCGGGGGAGACCCAGTACTTC. Its translation is CASSLGSGETQYF.

The chain links TRBV20-1 to TRBJ1-1, with 12 bases matching TRBD1. In germline, CDR1 is DFQATT, CDR2 SNEGSKA (reference sequence). V lost 6 bases, J lost 8 bases, and 13 bases stayed unmatched. The CDR3 totals 15 residues. In nucleotides, the CDR3 is TGCAGTGCGAAACAACCCCTTGGGACAGGGGGCGAAGCTTTCTTT. Translated, it gives CSAKQPLGTGGEAFF.

V and J are TRBV29-1 and TRBJ2-2, with 10 bases fitting TRBD1. The germline V gene encodes CDR1 SQVTM and CDR2 ANQGSEA. Trimming took 7 bases from V and 4 from J; bases not matched to a gene: 9. CDR3 size: 15 residues. The CDR3 DNA reads as TGCAGCGCCCTCCAGGGGACAGGGGTCACCGGGGAGCTGTTTTTT. Protein: CSALQGTGVTGELFF.

This rearrangement joins TRBV2 to TRBJ2-3; possibly TRBD2 for D (6 bases). This CDR3 has 13 amino acids. V was clipped by 6 bases and J by 3 bases, with 10 bases between them. In germline, CDR1 is SNHLY, CDR2 FYNNEI. The CDR3 bases are TGTGCCAGCAGACGGGGGTGGACAGATACGCAGTATTTT. Protein: CASRRGWTDTQYF.

This chain links TRBV28 with TRBJ1-6; a possible D gene is TRBD1 (6 bases). Trimming left V 1 base short and J 8 bases short, with 12 bases between. Germline V gene data show CDR1 as MDHEN and CDR2 as SYDVKM. The CDR3 contains 15 residues. The CDR3 DNA follows: TGTGCCAGCAGTTTATACAGGGTACAGGATTCACCCCTCCACTTT. Amino acid sequence: CASSLYRVQDSPLHF.

The chain links TRBV4-2 to TRBJ1-5; D ambiguous. CDR3 length equals 15 residues. Germline CDR1 and CDR2: LGHNA and YNFKEQ. Trimming shortened V by 4 bases and J by 2 bases, and 12 bases separated the two germline ends. CDR3: CASSPLEHCNQPQHF. The CDR3, as DNA: TGTGCCAGCAGCCCCCTGGAACACTGCAATCAGCCCCAGCATTTT.

The chain links TRBV30 to TRBJ1-5, with D possibly TRBD1 on 6 matching bases. Germline V CDR1 and CDR2: GTSNPN, SVGIG (reference sequence). With 1 base removed from V and 8 bases from J, the gap between germline ends came to 15 bases. The CDR3 covers 14 residues. This CDR3 reads CAWSGGGAGEPQHF. The CDR3, as DNA: TGTGCCTGGAGTGGGGGCGGGGCAGGGGAGCCCCAGCATTTT.

J is TRBJ1-1 and V is TRBV30; D might be TRBD1 (6 bases). CDR1 and CDR2 (germline): GTSNPN, SVGIG (reference sequence). The CDR3 is made up of 16 amino acids. V lost 0 bases to trimming and J lost 5 bases, with 19 bases between them. The CDR3, as DNA: TGTGCCTGGAGTGTACAGGGCACAGGGAGGAGGACTGAAGCTTTCTTT. This sequence encodes CAWSVQGTGRRTEAFF.

This clonotype was detected once. The chain is built from TRBV20-1 and TRBJ1-2, with a possible D match to TRBD1 (5 bases). Germline CDR1 reads DFQATT; CDR2 reads SNEGSKA (reference sequence). The CDR3 is 13 amino acids. V shed 6 bases and J shed 4 bases, with 15 bases lying between them. CDR3 bases: TGCAGTGCCCCCTCCCCAGGGACCTATGGCTACACCTTC. This translates into CSAPSPGTYGYTF.

V gene TRBV18 combines with J gene TRBJ2-7; D is uncertain. The CDR3 runs to 14 residues. Trimming stripped 0 bases from V and 1 base from J, with 7 bases between. Per the germline V gene, CDR1 is KGHSH and CDR2 is LQKENI. CDR3: CASSPPAASYEQYF. The CDR3 bases are TGTGCCAGCTCACCACCGGCAGCGTCCTACGAGCAGTACTTC. Filled out from reference TRBV18 and TRBJ2-7, the complete variable domain reads NAGVMQNPRHLVRRRGQEARLRCSPMKGHSHVYWYRQLPEEGLKFMVYLQKENIIDESGMPKERFSAEFPKEGPSILRIQQVVRGDSAAYFCASSPPAASYEQYFGPGTRLTVT.

This chain links TRBV5-1 with TRBJ2-7; D is unresolved. Germline CDR1 and CDR2: SGHRS and YFSETQ. CDR3 length: 12 amino acids. V was shortened by 3 bases and J by 3 bases, with 7 bases between the two germline ends. The CDR3 DNA sequence: TGCGCCAGCAGCTCCCGACACTACGAGCAGTACTTC. Residues: CASSSRHYEQYF.

V gene TRBV5-1 combines with J gene TRBJ1-2, with a tentative D call TRBD1 (6 bases). V dropped 1 base and J dropped 1 base, with 11 bases sitting between them. In germline, CDR1 is SGHRS, CDR2 YFSETQ. The CDR3 is made up of 15 amino acids. The CDR3 DNA is TGCGCCAGCAGCTTGTCCAGGGACAATAACTATGGCTACACCTTC. This codes for CASSLSRDNNYGYTF.

This chain links TRBV20-1 with TRBJ2-1, with D possibly TRBD2 on 7 matching bases. Germline assignment: CDR1 DFQATT and CDR2 SNEGSKA (reference sequence). The CDR3 length is 16 residues. The V end was cut by 0 bases, the J end by 0 bases, with 12 bases between. CDR3: CSARDRGALSYNEQFF. The CDR3 DNA reads as TGCAGTGCTAGAGATCGGGGGGCTCTCTCCTACAATGAGCAGTTCTTC.

The gene calls are TRBV29-1 and TRBJ2-5; no definite D call. The CDR3 runs to 11 residues. V lost 1 base, J lost 1 base, and 1 base lay in between. From germline, CDR1 is SQVTM and CDR2 ANQGSEA. Here the CDR3 DNA reads TGCAGCGTTGAAGCCCAAGAGACCCAGTACTTC. Protein product: CSVEAQETQYF.

V gene TRBV29-1 combines with J gene TRBJ2-7; D is unclear. From germline, CDR1 is SQVTM and CDR2 ANQGSEA. The CDR3 consists of 10 residues. Trimming left V 6 bases short and J 4 bases short, with 7 bases between. The CDR3 coding sequence is TGCAGCGTCCGAACTTACGAGCAGTACTTC. Translation gives CSVRTYEQYF.

V is TRBV12-3 or TRBV12-4 and J is TRBJ2-3, with 7 bases matching TRBD1. The CDR3 is made up of 15 amino acids. V lost 1 base to trimming and J lost 4 bases; unmatched junction nucleotides: 5. The CDR3 reads CASSLETGLADTQYF. The CDR3 DNA reads TGTGCCAGCAGTTTAGAGACAGGGTTAGCAGATACGCAGTATTTT.

The chain combines TRBV20-1 with TRBJ2-7; D could derive from TRBD1 or TRBD2 (5 bases each). The CDR3 is 14 amino acids. Trimming removed 5 bases at V and 2 bases at J, with 16 bases between. Germline V gene sequence: CDR1 DFQATT, CDR2 SNEGSKA (reference sequence). The CDR3 here is CSAVPGPPPYEQYF. CDR3 nucleotide sequence: TGCAGTGCTGTCCCGGGGCCCCCCCCCTACGAGCAGTACTTC.

The rearrangement uses TRBV29-1 and TRBJ2-1; tentatively, D is TRBD1 (6 bases). The ends were cut back, 7 bases at V and 8 bases at J, with 18 bases in the middle. Germline V CDR1 and CDR2: SQVTM, ANQGSEA. This CDR3 region has 13 residues. The CDR3 loop is CSAHLGAQDEQFF. The CDR3 DNA is TGCAGCGCGCACCTGGGGGCGCAAGATGAGCAGTTCTTC.